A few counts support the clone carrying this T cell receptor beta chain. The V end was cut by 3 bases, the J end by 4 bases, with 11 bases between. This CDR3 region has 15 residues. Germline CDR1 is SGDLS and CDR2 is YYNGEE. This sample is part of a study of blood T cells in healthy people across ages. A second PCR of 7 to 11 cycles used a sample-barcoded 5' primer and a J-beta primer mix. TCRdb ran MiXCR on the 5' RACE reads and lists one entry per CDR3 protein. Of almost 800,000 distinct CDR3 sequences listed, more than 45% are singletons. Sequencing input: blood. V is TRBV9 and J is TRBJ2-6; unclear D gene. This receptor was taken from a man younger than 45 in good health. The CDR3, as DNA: TGTGCCAGCAGCGCTTCATCTCCCGGGGCCAACGTCCTGACTTTC. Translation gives CASSASSPGANVLTF. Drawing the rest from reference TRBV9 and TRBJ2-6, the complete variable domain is DSGVTQTPKHLITATGQRVTLRCSPRSGDLSVYWYQQSLDQGLQFLIQYYNGEERAKGNILERFSAQQFPDLHSELNLSSLELGDSALYFCASSASSPGANVLTFGAGSRLTVL.